The rows below give T cell receptor beta chains drawn from one sample of a study of PD-1 blockade in classical Hodgkin lymphoma. TCRdb's table, derived via immunoSEQ multiplex PCR, lists solely in-frame clones and lacks some. The sample has over 5,500 clones, 78% seen once. This specimen consisted of CD4+ T cells from blood, obtained at baseline. These receptor sequences come from a human donor with classical Hodgkin lymphoma. Both conserved end residues are part of each CDR3. The D gene is left open where the match is weak.

d_call	v_call	cdr3_aa
TRBD1	TRBV2	CASSEAGTDPYEQYF
-	TRBV1	CTSSTLGLCTRANVLTF
TRBD2	TRBV19	CASSPSGSSYNEQFF
-	TRBV10-1	CASSESDRPNTEAFF
TRBD2	TRBV27	CASSLRRAGALTGELFF
TRBD1	TRBV7-2	CASSLDRTGGGYGYTF
-	TRBV28	CASSSPRGYGYTF
TRBD1	TRBV7-2	CASSLGSRGQRELFF
TRBD1	TRBV2	CASSVDRRGGYTF
-	TRBV15	CATSRDLGGGRPQHF
TRBD2	TRBV5-4	CASSQEIFQRGVITDTQYF
-	TRBV2	CASSDLGLGSSYEQYF
-	TRBV28	CASSLSTNLIFF
-	TRBV6-1	CASGSGAPYYEQYF
-	TRBV28	CASSLAGLGLYEQYF
-	TRBV5-6	CASSLRTPGGEQFF
-	TRBV20-1	CSATGANEAFF
TRBD2	TRBV11-2	CASSRGTSTNEQFF
-	TRBV4-3	CASSTIGGDEKLFF
-	TRBV28	CASSLKVGGLFF
-	TRBV5-6	CASSLAVTLLDEQFF
-	TRBV4-1	CASSQVNSEQYF
TRBD1	TRBV19	CASSRRFPGQGRSGETQYF
-	TRBV9	CASSPHQRKSSYNEQFF
-	TRBV28	CASSFGGAGRQPQHF
TRBD1	TRBV7-3	CASSKTGGAYEQYF
TRBD1	TRBV5-6	CASSFWDREVGVPGNTIYF
TRBD2	TRBV12-5	CASGLLLAGIGTGELFF
-	TRBV7-2	CASRSTGELFF
-	TRBV19	CASSIANDYGYTF
-	TRBV5-6	CASSRGEYTGELFF
-	TRBV7-8	CASSLVGLMEYF
-	TRBV6-5	CASSYSVSNNEQFF
-	TRBV11-2	CASSLTFGPGGEKTYEQYF
TRBD2	TRBV7-9	CASSLTQAAGGEETQYF
TRBD2	TRBV4-2	CASSRVLADSDTQYF
-	TRBV7-9	CASRAGGGLDGYTF
-	TRBV4-3	CASSQVGGSYHF
-	TRBV28	CASRDSSHYGYTF
-	TRBV5-4	CASSFGYTEAFF
TRBD1	TRBV5-4	CASSSDRGVGTQYF
TRBD1	TRBV10-3	CAIPRRDRAIGYTF
-	TRBV12-5	CASGFHDSGTQYF
-	TRBV2	CASRGEDNEQFF
-	TRBV14	CASSQGGGRDNSPLHF
-	TRBV7-9	CASGGGHETQYF
TRBD1	TRBV6-6	CASSQPTGTDNSPLHF
-	TRBV4-2	CASSPTGSEQYF
-	TRBV28	CASSLSAGAAGNTEAFF
TRBD1	TRBV5-1	CASSHKQGSTEAFF